This T cell receptor (beta chain) was obtained from a study of PD-L1 blockade in urothelial cancer (TCRdb year 2017). For the wider study: Every patient began therapy at some point between 2014 and 2015 and was given atezolizumab 1,200 mg intravenously every 3 weeks. The study, an exploratory multi-omic analysis, examined somatic, immune and clinical correlates of response to PD-L1 blockade with atezolizumab in urothelial cancer. A median of roughly 140,000 T cells and some 82,000 unique TCRs was obtained from blood samples, and a median clonality of approximately 0.08 was observed. In the same patients, pretreatment tumors underwent whole exome sequencing and RNA sequencing in addition to TCR sequencing. About nine tenths of the roughly 29 patients were males with bladder-origin urothelial cancer, and about 60% of the 29 reported a prior smoking history. An ECOG performance status of 0 or 1 was recorded for the patients, and 0 to 3 prior chemotherapy regimens had been received by the patients. Pretreatment blood TCR-seq was available for about 27 patients, at least one posttreatment blood collection was obtained for approximately 25 patients, and tumor TCR-seq was available for approximately 25 patients. Progression-free survival longer than 6 months counted as durable clinical benefit, and TCR features were additionally tested against both progression-free and overall survival. TCR sequencing covered pretreatment tumor samples and matched, serially collected peripheral blood taken before and after atezolizumab treatment. Durable clinical benefit was achieved by nine patients and was not achieved by 20 patients. Blood samples were analyzed 3 weeks after the start of treatment (second dose) and 6 weeks after the start of treatment.

The germline V gene gives CDR1 as MNHNS and CDR2 as SASEGT. Cut back by 8 bases and 1 base, the V and J ends lie 17 bases apart. Reading from cysteine to phenylalanine, the CDR3 counts 15 amino acids. Just the 45-base CDR3 DNA is kept, in frame starting at base 1. General conclusions and limits of the study: A pretreatment peripheral blood TCR clonality below the median was linked to improved progression-free and overall survival. Among patients with durable benefit, tumor-associated TCR clones showed greater expansion in peripheral blood 3 weeks after treatment started (n ≈ 20, p = 0.022). Small sample size (n ≈ 27) and many exploratory analyses mean the results are intended to be hypothesis-generating.

This specimen's time point label, per the study, means: pretreatment peripheral blood. A cohort of 25 to 30 patients with locally advanced or metastatic urothelial carcinoma, treated at Memorial Sloan Kettering on a trial protocol, was included. Peripheral blood mononuclear cells were collected pretreatment and during treatment, with between 1 and 8 total time points per patient. The Qiagen DNeasy Blood extraction kit was used to purify genomic DNA from total PBMCs and tumor samples. Collected pretreatment and during treatment, PBMCs were isolated and stored as previously described. To estimate absolute template abundance from read counts, synthetic TCR analog templates were spiked into each PCR. The immunoSEQ assay used bias-controlled V and J gene primers to amplify TCRbeta CDR3 regions from genomic DNA. Sequencing of rearranged TCRbeta segments was done at approximately 20X coverage. The paper's processing steps were these. Clustering was used to correct sequencing errors, and CDR3s were annotated against IMGT so that V, D and J genes could be assigned. Only productive TCRbeta rearrangements were used in downstream analyses, excluding out-of-frame or stop-codon sequences. Clonality was calculated as one minus the Shannon entropy normalized by the log of the number of unique productive sequences. Clones differing between time points or between blood and tumor were identified by Fisher's exact test with Benjamini-Hochberg correction at adjusted p below 0.01. Not all clones reach the TCRdb copy of this immuneACCESS table, which keeps in-frame sequences only. Checked studies attribute under half of the gap to unresolved V genes and leave the rest unexplained. V, J and clone size derive from that table, while D and trimming were established from the DNA sequence. For this sample there are about 87,000 clones; 84% appear just once. Roughly 1.9% of the sample rests with the top ten.

For this clone: Its recognized antigen is unknown. No base-level quality is on record; no much larger clone is a single base apart.

This chain is built from TRBV6-1 and TRBJ2-5; the best D guess is TRBD2, with 6 bases matching. Sequenced here: PBMCs, sampled around atezolizumab (anti-PD-L1) treatment. This receptor was taken from a man in his 60s with urothelial cancer. The CDR3 region reads CASARSSGSQETQYF. The DNA is as follows: TGTGCCAGCGCAAGATCCTCCGGGAGCCAAGAGACCCAGTACTTC.